The subject of this entry is one TCR beta chain. This specimen belongs to a study of blood T cell repertoires in COVID-19. For the study at large: In each case, the material was cDNA or gDNA derived from T cells, B-cell-depleted T cells, or PBMCs.

Per the authors' pipeline: Reference gene primer amplification gave nucleated cell count estimates. Sequenced by immunoSEQ multiplex PCR; TCRdb stores in-frame clones only, minus some. V and J calls and clone size follow that table, whereas D and trimming were derived from the DNA. Of more than 45,000 clones listed, approximately 83% are singletons. From germline, CDR1 is KGHSH and CDR2 LQKENI. The germline V and J ends were trimmed by 5 bases and 4 bases, with 14 bases remaining between them. The CDR3 contains 14 residues. This TCR was recovered from a man in his forties or fifties with acute or convalescent COVID-19. Sequencing was performed on peripheral blood. The chain uses TRBV18 and TRBJ1-1, with TRBD1 as a possible D gene (5 bases). For the CDR3, the DNA is TGTGCCAGCTCAGACTCTCAGGGTCCCACTGAAGCTTTCTTT. Its protein is CASSDSQGPTEAFF.